The 14 T cell receptor beta chains given below trace back to one sample, sequenced in a study of blood T cell repertoires in COVID-19 (TCRdb year 2020). Library preparation was by the immunoSEQ multiplex PCR assay. TCRdb retrieved this table from immuneACCESS and kept in-frame rearrangements only. Not all clones are present; in checked studies, unresolved V genes account for under half, and no reason is known for the remainder. This sample comprises about 62,000 clones, 70% to 80% of them detected only once. The ten largest clonotypes hold over 15% of the sample. Specimen: peripheral blood. The receptors shown here come from a man aged 55 to 70 with acute or convalescent COVID-19.

This clone was detected a few times. Here the CDR3 reads CASRRSGDTGELFF. In DNA, the CDR3 is TGTGCCAGCCGGAGGAGCGGGGACACCGGGGAGCTGTTTTTT. The gene calls are TRBV6-5 and TRBJ2-2, with 7 bases matching TRBD2. Germline V lookup: CDR1 MNHEY, CDR2 SVGAGI. With 8 bases clipped from V and 3 bases from J, the junction kept 6 bases outside the gene matches. The length of the CDR3 is 14 residues.

The V call is TRBV28, the J call TRBJ1-2; D perhaps matches TRBD1 (6 bases). Germline CDR1 reads MDHEN; CDR2 reads SYDVKM. The V and J ends lost 4 bases and 3 bases respectively, with 27 bases between them. The CDR3 has 19 residues. The CDR3 spells CASSYYRAGGKVEHYGYTF. In nucleotides, the CDR3 is TGTGCCAGCAGTTACTACCGGGCGGGGGGCAAAGTAGAACACTATGGCTACACCTTC.

This chain joins TRBV27 and TRBJ1-4, with D possibly matching TRBD1 (6 bases). The V and J ends lost 6 bases and 6 bases respectively, with 11 bases between them. The CDR3 extends over 13 amino acids. Per germline, CDR1 MNHEY and CDR2 SMNVEV (reference sequence). The CDR3 loop reads CASRTNRDEKLFF. CDR3 in DNA: TGTGCCAGCAGGACCAACAGGGATGAAAAACTGTTTTTT. Full variable domain (outside the CDR3, taken from reference TRBV27 and TRBJ1-4): EAQVTQNPRYLITVTGKKLTVTCSQNMNHEYMSWYRQDPGLGLRQIYYSMNVEVTDKGDVPEGYKVSRKEKRNFPLILESPSPNQTSLYFCASRTNRDEKLFFGSGTQLSVL.

CDR3 in amino acids: CASSWGQGSYNSPLHF. The CDR3 region has the DNA TGTGCCAGCAGTTGGGGACAGGGTTCCTATAATTCACCCCTCCACTTT. This chain connects TRBV28 to TRBJ1-6, with 9 bases lining up with TRBD1. The CDR3 is 16 residues long. Germline CDR1 is MDHEN and CDR2 is SYDVKM. With V trimmed by 4 bases and J by 1 base, 2 bases remained unmatched.

The chain links TRBV9 to TRBJ2-2, with a weak D call TRBD1 (5 bases). This CDR3 has 15 amino acids. Germline V lookup: CDR1 SGDLS, CDR2 YYNGEE. V was cut by 0 bases and J by 3 bases, with 9 bases left in between. Here the CDR3 DNA reads TGTGCCAGCAGCGTAGGGGGCATGGACACCGGGGAGCTGTTTTTT. Translation: CASSVGGMDTGELFF.

In its sample, this clone was seen once. DNA of the CDR3: TGCGCCAGCTCCTACAGGGGGGTGATCGAGACCCAGTACTTC. As protein: CASSYRGVIETQYF. J is TRBJ2-5 and V is TRBV23-1; 8 bases align to TRBD1. TRBV23-1 counts as an open reading frame of uncertain function. The V and J ends lost 8 bases and 5 bases, in that order; junction bases with no gene match: 10. This CDR3 is built from 14 residues.

Points on this clone: Its ends do not fully match the called genes, so a read error is possible. The chain joins TRBV11-2 to TRBJ2-3, with 12 positions matching TRBD2. In germline, CDR1 is SGHAT, CDR2 FQNNGV. The CDR3 contains 16 residues. The CDR3 protein is CASSFLQGGTSGSRDF. The CDR3 DNA reads TGTGCCAGCAGCTTCCTCCAAGGGGGGACTAGCGGGTCCCGGGATTTT.

The chain recombines TRBV7-3 with TRBJ2-4; D ambiguous. The CDR3 is 12 amino acids. Germline V gene data show CDR1 as SGHTA and CDR2 as FQGTGA. Trimming shortened V by 6 bases and J by 12 bases, and 15 bases separated the two germline ends. The CDR3 DNA is TGTGCCAGCAGTCACGGAGCTGGCGCTCAGTACTTC. The encoded protein is CASSHGAGAQYF. The variable domain in full, with the rest retrieved from reference TRBV7-3 and TRBJ2-4, is GAGVSQTPSNKVTEKGKYVELRCDPISGHTALYWYRQSLGQGPEFLIYFQGTGAADDSGLPNDRFFAVRPEGSVSTLKIQRTERGDSAVYLCASSHGAGAQYFGAGTRLSVL.

This chain uses TRBV5-1 with TRBJ2-5, with 8 bases lining up with TRBD2. Trimming took 5 bases from V and 5 from J; bases not matched to a gene: 5. The CDR3 runs to 13 residues. Germline CDR1 SGHRS, CDR2 YFSETQ. In DNA form, the CDR3 reads TGCGCCAGCAGGGGCGGGAGGTATGAGACCCAGTACTTC. Amino acid sequence: CASRGGRYETQYF.

The V gene is TRBV6-5, the J gene TRBJ2-5, with 8 bases identical to TRBD2. After removal of 5 bases from V and 4 bases from J, the junction contained 6 bases not matched to a gene. This CDR3 region has 14 residues. Per germline, CDR1 MNHEY and CDR2 SVGAGI. The CDR3 here is CASSSRAGGETQYF. CDR3 bases: TGTGCCAGCAGTAGCAGGGCGGGGGGAGAGACCCAGTACTTC.

The chain carries TRBV14 and TRBJ2-1; TRBD1 is a possible D gene (5 bases). The CDR3 totals 15 residues. The ends were cut back, 1 base at V and 2 bases at J, with 9 bases in the middle. Germline V gene data show CDR1 as SGHDN and CDR2 as FVKESK. CDR3 sequence: CASSQGGGAYNEQFF. DNA of the CDR3: TGTGCCAGCAGCCAAGGGGGCGGTGCCTACAATGAGCAGTTCTTC.

This chain connects TRBV4-1 to TRBJ2-2; TRBD2 agrees at 12 bases. The CDR3 totals 20 residues. Germline V gene lookup returns CDR1 MGHRA and CDR2 YSYEKL. With 4 bases clipped from V and 2 bases from J, the junction kept 14 bases outside the gene matches. This CDR3 is CASSPLGLAGGPSNTGELFF. DNA for the CDR3: TGCGCCAGCAGCCCGTTAGGGCTAGCGGGAGGGCCAAGTAACACCGGGGAGCTGTTTTTT.

This clone has a count of ten or more. The chain carries TRBV10-3 and TRBJ2-3; 9 nucleotides match TRBD2. Germline V CDR1 and CDR2: ENHRY, SYGVKD. This CDR3 has 14 amino acids. V trimming: 5 bases; J trimming: 6 bases; junction bases outside the gene matches: 6. The CDR3, as DNA: TGTGCCATCAGTCTGGGGGCGGGAGGGGATACGCAGTATTTT. This sequence encodes CAISLGAGGDTQYF.

The gene calls are TRBV20-1 and TRBJ2-7; TRBD1 agrees at 9 bases. This CDR3 spans 11 amino acids. Trimming at V came to 7 bases and at J to 6 bases, leaving 4 bases not matched to a gene. Germline values: CDR1 DFQATT, CDR2 SNEGSKA (reference sequence). The CDR3 sequence is CSGDRAGEQYF. The CDR3 DNA reads TGCAGTGGGGACAGGGCCGGCGAGCAGTACTTC.